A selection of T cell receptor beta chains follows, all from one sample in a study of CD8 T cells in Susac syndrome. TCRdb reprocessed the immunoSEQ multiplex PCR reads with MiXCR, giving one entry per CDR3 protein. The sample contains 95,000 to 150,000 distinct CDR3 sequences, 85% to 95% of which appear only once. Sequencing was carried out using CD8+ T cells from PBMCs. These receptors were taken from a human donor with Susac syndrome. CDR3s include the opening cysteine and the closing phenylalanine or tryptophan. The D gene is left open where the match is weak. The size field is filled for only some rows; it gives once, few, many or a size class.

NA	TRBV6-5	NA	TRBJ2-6	CASSSPAGANVLTF	TGTGCCAGCAGTTCCCCGGCTGGGGCCAACGTCCTGACTTTC
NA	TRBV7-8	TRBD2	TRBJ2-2	CASSWRLAGSNTGELFF	TGTGCCAGCAGCTGGCGACTAGCGGGGTCGAACACCGGGGAGCTGTTTTTT
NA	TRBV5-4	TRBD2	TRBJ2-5	CASSFVRLAGGQGAYDETQYF	TGTGCCAGCAGCTTCGTTCGACTAGCGGGGGGGCAGGGTGCCTATGACGAGACCCAGTACTTC
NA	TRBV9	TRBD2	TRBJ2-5	CASSVGPVERGTQYF	TGTGCCAGCAGCGTAGGTCCCGTAGAGCGGGGGACCCAGTACTTC
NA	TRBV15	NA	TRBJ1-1	CATSSRQLLMNTEAFF	TGTGCCACCAGCAGTAGACAACTCTTAATGAACACTGAAGCTTTCTTT
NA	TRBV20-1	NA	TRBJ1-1	CSARGVDGNTEAFF	TGCAGTGCTAGGGGGGTGGACGGGAACACTGAAGCTTTCTTT
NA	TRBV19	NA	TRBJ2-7	CASSGLYEQYF	TGTGCCAGCTCCGGGCTCTACGAGCAGTACTTC
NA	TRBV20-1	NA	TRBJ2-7	CSAGLRGYEQYF	TGCAGTGCTGGGCTGAGGGGATACGAGCAGTACTTC
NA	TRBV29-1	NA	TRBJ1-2	CSALGRERDYGYTF	TGCAGCGCCCTCGGCAGGGAGAGGGACTATGGCTACACCTTC
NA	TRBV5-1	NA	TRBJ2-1	CASSLRLGSSYNEQFF	TGCGCCAGCAGCTTGCGCCTAGGGAGCTCCTACAATGAGCAGTTCTTC
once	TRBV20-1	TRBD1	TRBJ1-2	CSARDEQGPYGYTF	TGCAGTGCTAGAGATGAACAGGGGCCCTATGGCTACACCTTC
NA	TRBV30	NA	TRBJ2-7	CAWSANIDEQYF	TGTGCCTGGAGTGCCAACATTGACGAGCAGTACTTC
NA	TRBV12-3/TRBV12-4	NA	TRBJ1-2	CASSPLGGLHYGYTF	TGTGCCAGCAGTCCTCTGGGGGGGCTACACTATGGCTACACCTTC
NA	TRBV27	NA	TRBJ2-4	CASTQSDEAKNIQYF	TGTGCCAGCACCCAGTCGGACGAAGCCAAAAACATTCAGTACTTC
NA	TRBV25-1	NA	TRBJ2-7	CASRLDHEQYF	TGTGCCAGCAGGTTAGACCACGAGCAGTACTTC
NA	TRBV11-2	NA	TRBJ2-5	CASSLVPAGKETQYF	TGTGCCAGCAGCTTAGTTCCAGCAGGGAAAGAGACCCAGTACTTC
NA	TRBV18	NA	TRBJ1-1	CASSPRDTEAFF	TGTGCCAGCTCACCACGGGACACTGAAGCTTTCTTT
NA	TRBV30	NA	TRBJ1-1	CACDPGGTEAFF	TGTGCCTGCGATCCTGGAGGCACTGAAGCTTTCTTT